The TCR beta chain described here comes from a study of intratumoral heterogeneity in liver cancer. Concerning the study at large: Across the full roughly 14-patient cohort, most patients were male and a median age of approximately 60 years was recorded. RNA-seq, DNA sequencing, TCR-seq and SNP array data from multiple regions of hepatocellular carcinoma specimens were combined in the study to investigate intratumor heterogeneity. The full cohort included around 72 multiregional samples from approximately 15 HCC patients, consisting of 50 or so tumoral regions and approximately 20 adjacent nontumoral regions. The full study reports these points: The authors acknowledged a relatively low patient number and under-sampled tumor-infiltrating lymphocyte representation as limitations.

The immunoSEQ assay was used to sequence TCR beta chain CDR3 regions from genomic DNA. Rearranged VDJ segments were amplified with primers annealing to V and J segments. From the authors' description of their analysis: The ImmunoSeq Analyzer software was used to calculate clonality and richness metrics. Fisher's exact test, supplemented by a beta-binomial method for added stringency, was applied to identify differentially abundant clones between regions. The immuneACCESS repertoire file appears here via TCRdb, limited to in-frame rearrangements. These files lack a portion of the clones; in checked studies, under half of the deficit traces to unresolved V genes, and the cause of the others is not known. V and J calls plus clone size are reproduced from that table; the DNA served to infer D and trimming. The sample profile shows 20,000 to 25,000 clones; just under 75% of them were found once. In total, the top ten clones hold approximately 18% of the sample.

With regard to this clone: Its recognized antigen is unknown. One base away there is no much larger clone; base qualities are not given.

Every patient had early-stage hepatocellular carcinoma and went to surgical resection without receiving any prior therapy. The sampled areas showed no macroscopic signs of necrosis or hemorrhage. In a couple of patients, TCR sequencing (ImmunoSeq) was performed on multiple regions. Frozen tissue samples from resection were taken at least 1 cm away from one another. Samples labelled N came from nontumoral liver tissue adjacent to the tumor. Genomic DNA was isolated from bulk tissue with the DNeasy blood and tissue kit. CDR1 LNHDA and CDR2 SQIVND were looked up in the germline V gene (reference sequence). The CDR3 starts with the cysteine, ends with the phenylalanine, and has 14 residues. The only DNA kept is the CDR3, 42 bases in frame from the first base. Trimming costs V 5 bases and J 2 bases, and their ends lie 12 bases apart.

The sequence links TRBV19 to TRBJ1-2; TRBD1 could be the D gene, as 6 bases match. The clonotype comes from a woman in her seventies with hepatocellular carcinoma. The sample was tumor-adjacent normal tissue, taken before any cancer treatment. The CDR3 reads as follows: CASSARQANYGYTF. The base sequence is TGTGCCAGTAGTGCGAGACAGGCCAACTATGGCTACACCTTC.